These 4 T cell receptor beta chains share one sample of origin, sequenced in a study of blood T cell repertoires in COVID-19 (dated by TCRdb to about 2020). Receptors were amplified or captured by the immunoSEQ multiplex PCR assay. Imported from immuneACCESS, the table was reduced by TCRdb to in-frame sequences with V and J called. These copies leave out some clones; in studies compared against another copy, an unresolved V gene accounts for under half, and the cause of the remainder is not known. This sample has roughly 57,000 clones in its table, and around three quarters of those were observed once. 2.5% to 3.5% of the sample rests with the top ten. Source material: peripheral blood. The source of these receptors is a man between 60 and 75 years old with acute or convalescent COVID-19.

V gene TRBV6-1 combines with J gene TRBJ2-5; 9 nucleotides match TRBD2. The CDR3 has 16 residues. CDR1 and CDR2 (germline): MNHNS, SASEGT. Unmatched junction bases numbered 11, after V lost 0 bases and J lost 9 bases. CDR3 bases: TGTGCCAGCAGTGAAGCGGGGGGAGCGGGGGGACGGTCCCAGTACTTC. As protein: CASSEAGGAGGRSQYF.

CDR3 protein: CASSPGLAQDTQYF. The CDR3 bases are TGTGCCAGCTCACCAGGACTGGCCCAGGATACGCAGTATTTT. The rearrangement joins TRBV18 to TRBJ2-3; tentatively, D is TRBD2 (5 bases). In germline, CDR1 is KGHSH, CDR2 LQKENI. V lost 2 bases and J lost 6, with 12 bases in between. This CDR3 region has 14 residues. The full variable domain, rest sourced from reference TRBV18 and TRBJ2-3, is NAGVMQNPRHLVRRRGQEARLRCSPMKGHSHVYWYRQLPEEGLKFMVYLQKENIIDESGMPKERFSAEFPKEGPSILRIQQVVRGDSAAYFCASSPGLAQDTQYFGPGTRLTVL.

J is TRBJ2-3 and V is TRBV6-5; 7 bases agree with TRBD1. The CDR3 runs 15 residues. V shed 7 bases, J shed 5 bases, and the junction held 12 bases outside the gene matches. Germline CDR1 and CDR2: MNHEY and SVGAGI. CDR3 nucleotides: TGTGCCAGCACCCGACAGGGATACTCACTAGATACGCAGTATTTT. It encodes CASTRQGYSLDTQYF.

This clone was observed a few times. The gene calls are TRBV30 and TRBJ2-2; TRBD2 matches at 14 bases. V trimming: 8 bases; J trimming: 4 bases; junction bases outside the gene matches: 9. CDR1 is GTSNPN, CDR2 SVGIG, per germline (reference sequence). This CDR3 is 16 amino acids long. Here the CDR3 DNA reads TGTGCCGGCCGACTAGCGGGGGGGCCTGTCACCGGGGAGCTGTTTTTT. Translation: CAGRLAGGPVTGELFF.